Below, 3 T cell receptor beta chains from the same sample are listed, as sequenced in a study of blood T cell repertoires in COVID-19. Libraries were prepared by immunoSEQ multiplex PCR; TCRdb keeps only in-frame clonotypes and omits some of them. Found here are 85,000 to 130,000 clones, 80% to 90% of them singletons; the top ten hold roughly 2.5%. The sample consisted of PBMCs or T cells enriched from blood (not recorded which). These receptors all stem from a woman aged 45 to 65 who had recovered from COVID-19.

Of note for this clone: The same CDR3 is also encoded by other DNA sequences in this sample. DNA of the CDR3: TGTGCCAGCAGCTTAACCGGCGGAAAGCAGTTCTTC. Protein: CASSLTGGKQFF. This chain connects TRBV7-3 to TRBJ2-1, with no clear D. Germline CDR1 SGHTA, CDR2 FQGTGA. V dropped 0 bases and J dropped 11 bases, with 8 bases sitting between them. The CDR3 is 12 amino acids.

J is TRBJ2-3 and V is TRBV18, with a possible D match to TRBD1 (6 bases). Germline lookup yields CDR1 KGHSH and CDR2 LQKENI. V lost 2 bases to trimming and J lost 1 base, with 10 bases between them. This CDR3 contains 15 residues. The CDR3 region is CASSPWAGGTDTQYF. CDR3 nucleotide sequence: TGTGCCAGCTCACCATGGGCAGGGGGCACAGATACGCAGTATTTT.

The rearrangement uses TRBV10-3 and TRBJ2-5; D is unclear. Between the trimmed V and J ends, which lost 0 bases and 7 bases, there was a span of 12 bases. Germline V gene sequence: CDR1 ENHRY, CDR2 SYGVKD. CDR3 size: 14 residues. DNA for the CDR3: TGTGCCATCAGTGAGTCGGCAAACACGGGGACCCAGTACTTC. Translation: CAISESANTGTQYF.